The clone carrying this TCR beta chain was seen a single time. The table came from immunoSEQ multiplex PCR; TCRdb's copy has only in-frame clones and leaves some out. The sample consists of 180,000 or so clones, about 93% of them appearing once. The sample belongs to a study of T cell responses to AZD1222 COVID-19 vaccine. This receptor was obtained from an adult who received the AZD1222 COVID-19 vaccine. The sample consisted of peripheral blood, taken 28 days after the second AZD1222 dose.

For the CDR3, the DNA is TGTGCCAGCAGCGCTCAGGGGGCCTACGAGCAGTACTTC. Residues: CASSAQGAYEQYF. The V call is TRBV9, the J call TRBJ2-7; 7 positions match TRBD1. Germline-derived CDR1 and CDR2 are SGDLS and YYNGEE. The CDR3 extends over 13 amino acids. The J segment lost 2 bases and the V segment lost 3 bases, leaving 2 bases of the junction unmatched.